This passage covers 18 T cell receptor beta chains from one sample sequenced in a study of Graves' ophthalmopathy and Graves' hyperthyroidism. The authors amplified TCR beta CDR3 regions from RNA transcripts. First-round RT-PCR with HTBI primers preceded a second-round multiplex PCR. TCRdb independently ran MiXCR on the multiplex PCR reads; one entry per CDR3 protein. The profile shows approximately 1.2 million distinct CDR3 sequences, approximately 35% of them singletons. The sequenced sample was peripheral blood or thyroid tissue (not recorded which). The receptors were gathered from an adult man with Graves' hyperthyroidism.

This clonotype was seen repeatedly, ten times or more. The CDR3 DNA follows: TGCAGCGTTGGAAGCCAGGTGGCCGTAGAGACCCAGTACTTC. This encodes CSVGSQVAVETQYF. V and J are TRBV29-1 and TRBJ2-5; no definite D call. The V gene lost 4 bases and the J gene lost 4 bases, with 16 bases spanning the gap. Germline V gene lookup returns CDR1 SQVTM and CDR2 ANQGSEA. The CDR3 has 14 amino acids.

This clonotype was found many times. The chain employs TRBV7-8 and TRBJ2-7; 8 positions match TRBD2. The length of the CDR3 is 15 residues. Germline values: CDR1 SGHVS, CDR2 FQNEAQ. J gave up 6 bases and V 5 bases, and 12 bases lay outside the gene matches. DNA of the CDR3: TGTGCCAGCAGCCCCATTCGGGGGGGGCGAGGCGAGCAGTACTTC. Its protein is CASSPIRGGRGEQYF.

This sequence joins TRBV20-1 and TRBJ2-5; D gene uncertain. V dropped 0 bases and J dropped 5 bases, with 10 bases sitting between them. Germline CDR1 reads DFQATT; CDR2 reads SNEGSKA (reference sequence). This CDR3 has 13 residues. This CDR3 is CSARDPRPETQYF. In DNA, the CDR3 is TGCAGTGCTAGAGATCCTCGCCCGGAGACCCAGTACTTC.

This clonotype was recorded at least ten times. V is TRBV5-5 and J is TRBJ1-4, with D possibly matching TRBD1 (6 bases). This CDR3 has 16 residues. CDR1 SGHKS and CDR2 YYEKEE come from the germline V gene (reference sequence). Trimming took 3 bases from V and 3 from J, leaving 15 bases between them. For the CDR3, the DNA is TGTGCCAGCAGCTGGACAGCCCAGGGAGCTAATGAAAAACTGTTTTTT. It specifies CASSWTAQGANEKLFF.

V and J are TRBV6-2 or TRBV6-3 and TRBJ2-7; 9 bases line up with TRBD1. V was pared by 8 bases and J by 2 bases, with 10 bases of the junction left unmatched. Looked up from germline, CDR1 is MNHEY and CDR2 is SVGEGT. The CDR3 has 15 amino acids. The CDR3 region is CASDTGQGVAYEQYF. As DNA, the CDR3 is TGTGCCAGCGACACGGGACAGGGCGTTGCCTACGAGCAGTACTTC.

CDR3 in DNA: TGCGCCAGCAGCTTGGAGACAGGGGGCGCCGGGCGAGCTTTCTTT. It translates to CASSLETGGAGRAFF. V is TRBV5-1 and J is TRBJ1-1; TRBD1 aligns across 10 bases. The germline CDR1 and CDR2 sequences are SGHRS and YFSETQ. CDR3 size: 15 residues. Trimming at V came to 0 bases and at J to 10 bases, leaving 9 bases not matched to a gene.

Of note for this clonotype: A much larger clone is a single base away; this may be a read error. The CDR3 loop is CATSEGSGQVYGFTF. CDR3 bases: TGTGCCACCAGTGAAGGTTCCGGACAGGTCTATGGCTTCACCTTC. V is TRBV24-1 and J is TRBJ1-2; TRBD1 aligns across 7 bases. This CDR3 spans 15 amino acids. CDR1 KGHDR and CDR2 SFDVKD come from the germline V gene.

This clonotype was counted ten times or more. The V call is TRBV13, the J call TRBJ1-6; D not resolved. Germline loops: CDR1 PRHDT, CDR2 FYEKMQ (reference sequence). With 1 base removed from V and 9 bases from J, the gap between germline ends came to 4 bases. The CDR3 sequence is 12 residues long. The CDR3 loop reads CASSLVGSPLHF. Written as DNA, the CDR3 is TGTGCCAGCAGCTTAGTTGGTTCACCCCTCCACTTT.

This clonotype was detected ten times or more. The J gene is TRBJ2-2, the V gene TRBV10-1; a weak D match, TRBD1 (6 bases). Germline V gives CDR1 WNHNN, CDR2 SYGVQD (reference sequence). The V gene lost 9 bases and the J gene lost 2 bases, with 13 bases spanning the gap. The CDR3 consists of 14 residues. CDR3 sequence (DNA): TGCGCCAGGAAGACAGGATTTAACACCGGGGAGCTGTTTTTT. Encoded protein: CARKTGFNTGELFF.

As regards this clonotype: This sequence may be a read error, since a much larger clone differs from it by one base. This chain links TRBV6-1 with TRBJ1-6; D remains ambiguous. This CDR3 is built from 12 residues. Per germline, CDR1 MNHNS and CDR2 SASEGT. This CDR3 reads CASEQNNSPPHF. DNA for the CDR3: TGTGCCAGCGAACAGAATAATTCACCCCCCCACTTT.

The sample holds many counts of this clonotype. V gene TRBV10-3 combines with J gene TRBJ1-5; TRBD1 agrees at 7 bases. With V trimmed by 3 bases and J by 4 bases, 3 bases remained unmatched. The CDR3 runs to 14 residues. Germline V gene data show CDR1 as ENHRY and CDR2 as SYGVKD. The CDR3 loop is CAISDWDRNQPQHF. The CDR3, as DNA: TGTGCCATCAGTGACTGGGACAGAAATCAGCCCCAGCATTTT.

In regard to this clonotype: This may arise from a read error, as a much more abundant clone is one base away. The chain combines TRBV20-1 with TRBJ2-7; 11 nucleotides align to TRBD2. Trimming at V came to 0 bases and at J to 0 bases, leaving 1 base not matched to a gene. Germline values: CDR1 DFQATT, CDR2 SNEGSKA (reference sequence). This CDR3 is 15 amino acids long. CDR3 amino acids: CSARETSGISYEQYF. As DNA, the CDR3 is TGCAGTGCTAGAGAGACTAGCGGGATCTCCTACGAGCAGTACTTC.

J is TRBJ2-5 and V is TRBV20-1; TRBD2 agrees at 14 bases. Germline lookup yields CDR1 DFQATT and CDR2 SNEGSKA (reference sequence). The CDR3 length is 19 residues. Germline trimming cut 4 bases from V and 4 bases from J; bases unmatched to any gene: 17. CDR3 DNA: TGCAGTGCTATATTTGGGGGACTAGCGGGGGACCCCTATGGAGAGACCCAGTACTTC. Encoded protein: CSAIFGGLAGDPYGETQYF.

This clonotype appeared a few times. The V and J genes are TRBV7-9 and TRBJ2-2; D remains ambiguous. Deletions cut 5 bases from V and 1 base from J, with 11 bases between. The CDR3 runs to 15 residues. From germline, CDR1 is SEHNR and CDR2 FQNEAQ (reference sequence). The CDR3 region is CASSLRQLNTGELFF. CDR3 bases: TGTGCCAGCAGCCTAAGGCAGCTGAACACCGGGGAGCTGTTTTTT.

The chain is built from TRBV29-1 and TRBJ1-2; tentatively, D is TRBD1 (6 bases). Germline V gene data show CDR1 as SQVTM and CDR2 as ANQGSEA. The V end lost 4 bases, the J end lost 2 bases, and 8 bases lay between the germline ends. CDR3 length equals 12 residues. The CDR3 DNA reads as TGCAGCGTTGGGAGGGGGAACTATGGCTACACCTTC. This encodes CSVGRGNYGYTF.

As regards this clonotype: A much bigger clone sits one base away, suggesting this may be a read error. This CDR3 fails to terminate in the conserved phenylalanine or tryptophan, so it likely reflects a read error. CDR3 protein: CALRDRGDTEAFS. The DNA for the CDR3 is TGTGCCCTCCGGGACAGGGGAGACACTGAAGCTTTCTCT. V usage is TRBV10-3 and J usage is TRBJ1-1, with TRBD1 identical over 10 bases. V lost 11 bases, J lost 3 bases, and 6 bases stayed unmatched. Germline V gene lookup returns CDR1 ENHRY and CDR2 SYGVKD. There are 13 residues in the CDR3.

This sequence joins TRBV29-1 and TRBJ1-3; D perhaps matches TRBD1 (5 bases). There are 13 residues in the CDR3. Germline assignment: CDR1 SQVTM and CDR2 ANQGSEA. DNA for the CDR3: TGCAGTGCTCACAGGTACTCTGGAAACACCATATATTTT. Amino acids: CSAHRYSGNTIYF.

This clonotype was counted only a few times. The chain couples TRBV20-1 to TRBJ1-5, with D uncertain. The germline V gene has CDR1 DFQATT and CDR2 SNEGSKA (reference sequence). V lost 4 bases, J lost 3 bases, and 7 bases lay in between. CDR3 length equals 12 residues. The CDR3 bases are TGCAGTGCTACGCGGGTCAATCAGCCCCAGCATTTT. Its protein product is CSATRVNQPQHF.